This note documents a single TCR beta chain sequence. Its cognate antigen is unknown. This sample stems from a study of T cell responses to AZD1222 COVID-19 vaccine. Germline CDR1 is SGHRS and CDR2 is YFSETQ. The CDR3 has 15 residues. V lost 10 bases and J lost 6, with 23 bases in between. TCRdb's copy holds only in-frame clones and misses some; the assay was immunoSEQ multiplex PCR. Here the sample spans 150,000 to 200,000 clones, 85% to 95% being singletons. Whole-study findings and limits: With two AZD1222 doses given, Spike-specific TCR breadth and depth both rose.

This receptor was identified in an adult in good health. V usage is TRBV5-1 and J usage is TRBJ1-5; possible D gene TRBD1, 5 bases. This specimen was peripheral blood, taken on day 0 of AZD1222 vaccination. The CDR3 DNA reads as TGCGCCCCCGAGAGGGGAGGCCATGAGGGTCAGCCCCAGCATTTT. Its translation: CAPERGGHEGQPQHF.